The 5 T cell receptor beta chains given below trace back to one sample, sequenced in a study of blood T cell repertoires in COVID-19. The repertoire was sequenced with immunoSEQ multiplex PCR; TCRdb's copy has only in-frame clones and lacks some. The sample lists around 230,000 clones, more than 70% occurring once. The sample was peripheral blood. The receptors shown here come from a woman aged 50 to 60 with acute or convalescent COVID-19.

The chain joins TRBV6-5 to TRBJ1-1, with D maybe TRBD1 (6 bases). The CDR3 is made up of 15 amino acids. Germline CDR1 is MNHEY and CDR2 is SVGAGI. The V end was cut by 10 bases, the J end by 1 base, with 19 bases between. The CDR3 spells CATITGIARNTEAFF. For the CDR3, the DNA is TGTGCCACAATTACAGGGATTGCACGGAACACTGAAGCTTTCTTT.

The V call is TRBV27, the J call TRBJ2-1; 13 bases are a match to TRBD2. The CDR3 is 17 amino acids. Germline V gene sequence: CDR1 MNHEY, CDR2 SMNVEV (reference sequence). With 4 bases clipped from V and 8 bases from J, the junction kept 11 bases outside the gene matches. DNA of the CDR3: TGTGCCAGCAGTTCTCCCTCACTAGCGGGAGGGCCTGATGAGCAGTTCTTC. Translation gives CASSSPSLAGGPDEQFF.

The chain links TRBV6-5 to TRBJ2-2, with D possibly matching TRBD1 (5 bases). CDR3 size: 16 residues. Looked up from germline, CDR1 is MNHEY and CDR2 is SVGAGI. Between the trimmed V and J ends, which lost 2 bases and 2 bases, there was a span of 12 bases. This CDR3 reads CASSYDLGPNTGELFF. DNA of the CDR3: TGTGCCAGCAGTTACGATTTGGGGCCCAACACCGGGGAGCTGTTTTTT.

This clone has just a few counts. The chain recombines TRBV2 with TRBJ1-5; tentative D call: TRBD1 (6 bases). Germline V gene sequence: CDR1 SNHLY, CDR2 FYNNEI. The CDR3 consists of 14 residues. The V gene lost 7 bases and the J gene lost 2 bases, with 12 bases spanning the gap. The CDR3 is CASNLQGRNQPQHF. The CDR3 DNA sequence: TGTGCCAGCAATTTACAGGGCCGCAATCAGCCCCAGCATTTT.

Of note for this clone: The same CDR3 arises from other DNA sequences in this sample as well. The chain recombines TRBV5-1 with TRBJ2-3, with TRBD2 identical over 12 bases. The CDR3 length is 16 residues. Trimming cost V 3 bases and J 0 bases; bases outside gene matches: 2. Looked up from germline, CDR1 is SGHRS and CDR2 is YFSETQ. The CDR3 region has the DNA TGCGCCAGCAGCTCCGGGACTAGCGGGAGCACAGATACGCAGTATTTT. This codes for CASSSGTSGSTDTQYF.